The clone carrying this TCR beta chain has only a few counts. A single record per CDR3 protein comes from TCRdb applying MiXCR to the 5' RACE reads. The sample holds 300,000 to 400,000 distinct CDR3 sequences; roughly an eighth are singletons and the top ten take about 7%. The data are from a study of identical twins. The sample was also reused in another study, on yellow fever vaccine responses in identical twins.

The receptor was isolated from a woman in her late teens or twenties in good health. The sample taken for sequencing was CD8+ T cells sorted from blood.

This chain's CDR3 is CASSLRSRPSSSTDTQYF. The CDR3 DNA follows: TGTGCCAGCAGTTTAAGATCCCGCCCCAGCTCTAGCACAGATACGCAGTATTTT. The chain combines TRBV12-3 or TRBV12-4 with TRBJ2-3; unclear D gene. The CDR3 contains 18 residues. Trimming left V 2 bases short and J 0 bases short, with 18 bases between.